A single sample gave rise to the 9 T cell receptor beta chains below, sequenced in a study of OX40 agonist ivuxolimab in advanced cancers. Repertoires were generated with immunoSEQ multiplex PCR, while TCRdb's copy carries only in-frame clones and drops some. The sample records over 50,000 clones, 92% being singletons. This specimen consisted of CD4+ or CD8+ T cells sorted from blood, obtained in a trial of the OX40 agonist ivuxolimab. The receptors come from an adult with an advanced solid tumor such as melanoma, head and neck, liver or kidney cancer.

The V gene is TRBV30, the J gene TRBJ2-1; D is unclear. The CDR3 totals 11 residues. The germline V and J ends were trimmed by 5 bases and 8 bases, with 10 bases remaining between them. Germline V gene sequence: CDR1 GTSNPN, CDR2 SVGIG (reference sequence). CDR3 coding DNA: TGTGCCTGGGGGCCGCACGATGAGCAGTTCTTC. It translates to CAWGPHDEQFF.

The V call is TRBV6-5, the J call TRBJ1-5, with D uncertain. CDR1 and CDR2 from the germline V gene are MNHEY and SVGAGI. CDR3 size: 13 residues. V was trimmed by 0 bases and J by 7 bases, leaving 7 bases between them. The chain's CDR3 is CASSYSIGQPQHF. CDR3 bases: TGTGCCAGCAGTTACTCGATTGGCCAGCCCCAGCATTTT.

The rearrangement joins TRBV2 to TRBJ2-7; D gene uncertain. The CDR3 spans 11 residues. The V end lost 8 bases, the J end lost 0 bases, and 5 bases lay between the germline ends. CDR1 is SNHLY and CDR2 is FYNNEI in the germline V gene. The DNA for the CDR3 is TGTGCCAGCGTATTCTCCTACGAGCAGTACTTC. Its translation is CASVFSYEQYF.

This chain connects TRBV29-1 to TRBJ2-5, with D unclear. The germline V and J ends were trimmed by 7 bases and 2 bases, with 5 bases remaining between them. The CDR3 length is 10 residues. Germline CDR1 and CDR2: SQVTM and ANQGSEA. The CDR3 nucleotides are TGCAGCGGAAGTCAAGAGACCCAGTACTTC. It yields the protein CSGSQETQYF.

This clone occurred once. CDR3: CASSGQGYEQYF. The CDR3 DNA sequence: TGTGCCAGCAGCGGGCAGGGATACGAGCAGTACTTC. The chain carries TRBV9 and TRBJ2-7, with D maybe TRBD1 (5 bases). Trimming pared 3 bases from V and 4 bases from J, leaving 8 bases between. In germline, CDR1 is SGDLS, CDR2 YYNGEE. The CDR3 spans 12 residues. Drawing the rest from reference TRBV9 and TRBJ2-7, the complete variable domain is DSGVTQTPKHLITATGQRVTLRCSPRSGDLSVYWYQQSLDQGLQFLIQYYNGEERAKGNILERFSAQQFPDLHSELNLSSLELGDSALYFCASSGQGYEQYFGPGTRLTVT.

This sequence joins TRBV27 and TRBJ1-5; possibly TRBD1 for D (6 bases). Germline values: CDR1 MNHEY, CDR2 SMNVEV (reference sequence). The CDR3 covers 15 residues. The V gene lost 1 base and the J gene lost 2 bases, with 9 bases spanning the gap. CDR3 in DNA: TGTGCCAGCAGTTTATGGGGGGGCGGCAATCAGCCCCAGCATTTT. Translated, it gives CASSLWGGGNQPQHF.

The chain joins TRBV4-3 to TRBJ2-3; D gene uncertain. CDR1 LGHNA and CDR2 YSLEER come from the germline V gene. There are 12 residues in the CDR3. Trimming stripped 2 bases from V and 0 bases from J, with 0 bases between. This CDR3 reads CASSQSTDTQYF. The DNA of the CDR3 is TGCGCCAGCAGCCAAAGCACAGATACGCAGTATTTT.

This clone was recorded a few times. The J gene is TRBJ2-3, the V gene TRBV19, with a tentative D call TRBD2 (6 bases). Germline values: CDR1 LNHDA, CDR2 SQIVND (reference sequence). The CDR3 length is 16 residues. V was cut by 0 bases and J by 4 bases, with 14 bases left in between. CDR3 nucleotides: TGTGCCAGTAGTATAGAGGCTAGCGCGTCGGCAGATACGCAGTATTTT. This gives the protein CASSIEASASADTQYF.

CDR3 sequence (DNA): TGTGCCAGCAGTATAATTGGGACTTTGGGGGATGAGCAGTTCTTC. This sequence encodes CASSIIGTLGDEQFF. The chain combines TRBV27 with TRBJ2-1, with D perhaps TRBD2 (6 bases). The germline CDR1 and CDR2 sequences are MNHEY and SMNVEV (reference sequence). The CDR3 runs to 15 residues. V shed 5 bases and J shed 8 bases, with 19 bases lying between them.